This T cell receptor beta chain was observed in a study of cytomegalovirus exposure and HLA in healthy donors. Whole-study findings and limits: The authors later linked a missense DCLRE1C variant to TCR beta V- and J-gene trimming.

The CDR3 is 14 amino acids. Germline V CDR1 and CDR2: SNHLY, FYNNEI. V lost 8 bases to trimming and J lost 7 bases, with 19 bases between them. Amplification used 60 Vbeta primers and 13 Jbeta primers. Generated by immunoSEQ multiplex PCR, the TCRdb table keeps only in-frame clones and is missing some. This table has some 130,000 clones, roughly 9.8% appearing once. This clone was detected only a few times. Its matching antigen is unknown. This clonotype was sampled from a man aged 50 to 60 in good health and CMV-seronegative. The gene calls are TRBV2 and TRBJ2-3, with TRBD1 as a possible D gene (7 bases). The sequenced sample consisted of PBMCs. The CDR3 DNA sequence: TGTGCCAGCCAGGGGGGACTCCAGGTAAATACGCAGTATTTT. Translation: CASQGGLQVNTQYF. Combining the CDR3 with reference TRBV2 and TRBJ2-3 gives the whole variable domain EPEVTQTPSHQVTQMGQEVILRCVPISNHLYFYWYRQILGQKVEFLVSFYNNEISEKSEIFDDQFSVERPDGSNFTLKIRSTKLEDSAMYFCASQGGLQVNTQYFGPGTRLTVL.